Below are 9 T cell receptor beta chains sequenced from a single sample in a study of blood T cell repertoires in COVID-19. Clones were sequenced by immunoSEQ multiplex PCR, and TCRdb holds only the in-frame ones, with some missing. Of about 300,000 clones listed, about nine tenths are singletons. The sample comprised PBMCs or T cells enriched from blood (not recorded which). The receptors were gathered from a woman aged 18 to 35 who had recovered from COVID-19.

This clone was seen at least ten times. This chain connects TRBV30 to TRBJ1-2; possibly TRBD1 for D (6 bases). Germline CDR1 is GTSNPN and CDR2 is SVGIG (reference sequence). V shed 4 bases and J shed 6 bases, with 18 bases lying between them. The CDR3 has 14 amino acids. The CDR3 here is CAWTVQGLTDGYTF. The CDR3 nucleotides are TGTGCCTGGACCGTACAGGGCCTCACCGATGGCTACACCTTC. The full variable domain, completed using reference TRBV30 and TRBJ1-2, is SQTIHQWPATLVQPVGSPLSLECTVEGTSNPNLYWYRQAAGRGLQLLFYSVGIGQISSEVPQNLSASRPQDRQFILSSKKLLLSDSGFYLCAWTVQGLTDGYTFGSGTRLTVV.

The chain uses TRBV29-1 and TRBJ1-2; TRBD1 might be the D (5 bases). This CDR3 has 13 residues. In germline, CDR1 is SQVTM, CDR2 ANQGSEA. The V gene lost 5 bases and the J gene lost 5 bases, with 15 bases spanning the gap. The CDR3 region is CSVPGLWGYGYTF. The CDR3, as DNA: TGCAGCGTTCCGGGACTCTGGGGGTATGGCTACACCTTC. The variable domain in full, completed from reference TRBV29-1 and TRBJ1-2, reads SAVISQKPSRDICQRGTSLTIQCQVDSQVTMMFWYRQQPGQSLTLIATANQGSEATYESGFVIDKFPISRPNLTFSTLTVSNMSPEDSSIYLCSVPGLWGYGYTFGSGTRLTVV.

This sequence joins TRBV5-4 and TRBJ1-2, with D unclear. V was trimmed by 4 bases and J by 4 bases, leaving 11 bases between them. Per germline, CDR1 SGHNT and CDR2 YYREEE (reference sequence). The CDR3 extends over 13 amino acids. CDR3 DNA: TGTGCCAGCAGCCCGGCCGGAGGCTATGGCTACACCTTC. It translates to CASSPAGGYGYTF.

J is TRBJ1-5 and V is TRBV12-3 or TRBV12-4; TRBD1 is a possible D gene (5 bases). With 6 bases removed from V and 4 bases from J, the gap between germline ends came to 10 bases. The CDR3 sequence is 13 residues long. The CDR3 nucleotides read TGTGCCAGCAGGGGGGGACGGAATCAGCCCCAGCATTTT. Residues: CASRGGRNQPQHF.

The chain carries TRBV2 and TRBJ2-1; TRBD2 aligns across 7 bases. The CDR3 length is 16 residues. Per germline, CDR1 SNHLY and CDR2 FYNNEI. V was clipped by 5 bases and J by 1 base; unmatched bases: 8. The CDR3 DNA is TGTGCCAGCAGTTCGAGGACGGGGGGATCCTACAATGAGCAGTTCTTC. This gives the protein CASSSRTGGSYNEQFF.

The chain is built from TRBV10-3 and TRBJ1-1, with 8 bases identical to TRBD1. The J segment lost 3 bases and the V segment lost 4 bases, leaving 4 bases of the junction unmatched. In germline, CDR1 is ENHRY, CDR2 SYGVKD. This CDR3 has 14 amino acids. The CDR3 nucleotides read TGTGCCATCAGTGGGACAGGGATGGACACTGAAGCTTTCTTT. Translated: CAISGTGMDTEAFF.

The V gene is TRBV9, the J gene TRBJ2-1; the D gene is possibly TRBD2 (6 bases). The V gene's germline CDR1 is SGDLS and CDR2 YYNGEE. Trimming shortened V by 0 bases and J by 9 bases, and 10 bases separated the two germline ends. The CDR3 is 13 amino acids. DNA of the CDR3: TGTGCCAGCAGCGTAGAAAAGGGAGGTGAGCAGTTCTTC. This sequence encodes CASSVEKGGEQFF. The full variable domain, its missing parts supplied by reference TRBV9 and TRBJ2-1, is DSGVTQTPKHLITATGQRVTLRCSPRSGDLSVYWYQQSLDQGLQFLIQYYNGEERAKGNILERFSAQQFPDLHSELNLSSLELGDSALYFCASSVEKGGEQFFGPGTRLTVL.

DNA for the CDR3: TGCAGCGTTGACTTAGCGAACACCGGGGAGCTGTTTTTT. Translating it yields CSVDLANTGELFF. The chain uses TRBV29-1 and TRBJ2-2; D call uncertain. Trimming cost V 3 bases and J 0 bases, with 5 bases left between them. The CDR3 totals 13 residues. Germline lookup yields CDR1 SQVTM and CDR2 ANQGSEA.

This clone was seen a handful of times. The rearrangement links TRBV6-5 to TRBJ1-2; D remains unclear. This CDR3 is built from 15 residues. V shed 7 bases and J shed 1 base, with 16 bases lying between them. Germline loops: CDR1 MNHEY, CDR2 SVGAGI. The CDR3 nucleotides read TGTGCCAGCAAAAGTGGAGACGGACTTAACTATGGCTACACCTTC. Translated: CASKSGDGLNYGYTF.